This T cell receptor beta chain appears in the sequencing data of a study of T-cell reconstitution after alpha-beta-depleted transplantation in children. Preparation of the TCRbeta library involved a method that used unique molecular identifiers. TCRdb redid the calling of the PCR reads with MiXCR, one entry per CDR3 protein. The repertoire holds more than 200,000 distinct CDR3 sequences, with 7.5% to 10% as singletons. This CDR3 contains 16 residues. With V trimmed by 4 bases and J by 5 bases, 8 bases remained unmatched. CDR1 and CDR2 from the germline V gene are LGHNA and YNFKEQ. The sample holds many counts of this clonotype.

This receptor was obtained from a human donor who donated a stem cell graft to a child with SCID. The rearrangement joins TRBV4-2 to TRBJ2-7; TRBD2 matches 13 bases. Specimen: PBMCs from the stem cell graft donor, collected from the stem cell graft. The CDR3 is CASSPRLAGGPNEQYF. DNA of the CDR3: TGTGCCAGCAGCCCCCGACTAGCGGGGGGTCCAAACGAGCAGTACTTC.